A selection of T cell receptor beta chains follows, all from one sample in a study of OX40 agonist ivuxolimab in advanced cancers. Only in-frame clones appear in the TCRdb table, and some are missing; sequencing was by immunoSEQ multiplex PCR. Among around 70,000 clones, 70% to 85% were seen once, and the ten largest hold roughly 1.2%. Sequencing used CD4+ or CD8+ T cells sorted from blood, obtained in a trial of the OX40 agonist ivuxolimab. Receptor source: an adult with an advanced solid tumor such as melanoma, head and neck, liver or kidney cancer. Each CDR3 is given with its conserved first and last residue. The D gene is left open where the match is weak. Not all rows give a size; the values are once, few, many and, for expanded clones, a class.

>TRBV10-2|15|TRBJ2-2|TRBD1|NA
CASSLQGFDTGELFF
TGCGCCAGCAGTCTACAGGGGTTTGACACCGGGGAGCTGTTTTTT
>TRBV18|12|TRBJ2-7|NA|NA
CASSPTPYEQYF
TGTGCCAGCTCACCAACCCCCTACGAGCAGTACTTC
>TRBV6-1|15|TRBJ1-6|TRBD1|NA
CASSTGQGVGSPLHF
TGTGCCAGCAGTACCGGACAGGGTGTTGGATCACCCCTCCACTTT
>TRBV19|15|TRBJ1-3|NA|NA
CASSATGQRGNTIYF
TGTGCCAGTAGTGCCACAGGGCAACGAGGAAACACCATATATTTT
>TRBV7-3|14|TRBJ2-2|NA|NA
CASSLIGDTGELFF
TGTGCCAGCAGCTTAATAGGGGACACCGGGGAGCTGTTTTTT
>TRBV5-5|18|TRBJ1-4|NA|NA
CASSLGFRGAPTNEKLFF
TGTGCCAGCAGCTTGGGTTTTCGGGGGGCGCCTACTAATGAAAAACTGTTTTTT
>TRBV7-2|15|TRBJ1-1|NA|NA
CASSPQQGGNTEAFF
TGTGCCAGCAGCCCCCAACAGGGCGGGAACACTGAAGCTTTCTTT
>TRBV5-1|13|TRBJ2-1|TRBD1|NA
CASRFGQGREQFF
TGCGCCAGCAGGTTTGGACAGGGCCGTGAGCAGTTCTTC
>TRBV4-3|15|TRBJ2-2|TRBD2|NA
CASSRPGLVGGELFF
TGCGCCAGCAGCCGCCCGGGACTAGTCGGCGGGGAGCTGTTTTTT
>TRBV7-2|14|TRBJ1-1|NA|NA
CASSQTGQNTEAFF
TGTGCCAGCAGCCAAACGGGACAAAACACTGAAGCTTTCTTT
>TRBV2|13|TRBJ2-5|TRBD2|once
CASSEYGGETQYF
TGTGCCAGCAGTGAATACGGGGGGGAGACCCAGTACTTC
>TRBV9|16|TRBJ2-2|NA|once
CASSVGSAMNTGELFF
TGTGCCAGCAGCGTAGGTTCAGCGATGAACACCGGGGAGCTGTTTTTT
>TRBV6-6|14|TRBJ2-5|NA|NA
CASTSLTGRETQYF
TGTGCCAGCACCTCTTTGACAGGAAGGGAGACCCAGTACTTC
>TRBV5-1|14|TRBJ1-1|TRBD1|once
CASSLHRGNTEAFF
TGCGCCAGCAGCTTACACAGGGGGAACACTGAAGCTTTCTTT
>TRBV5-1|15|TRBJ1-5|NA|NA
CASSLVPQDNQPQHF
TGCGCCAGCAGCTTGGTACCCCAGGACAATCAGCCCCAGCATTTT
>TRBV18|16|TRBJ1-2|NA|NA
CASSPMDSGYDYGYTF
TGTGCCAGCTCACCGATGGATAGTGGATACGACTATGGCTACACCTTC